These 26 T cell receptor beta chains originate from one sample sequenced in a study of CD8+CD57+ T cells in acquired aplastic anemia. Genomic DNA was employed as the template in profiling TCR beta VDJ and CDR3. In TCRdb, the reads were re-called with MiXCR into one record per CDR3 protein. The sample yields roughly 170,000 distinct CDR3 sequences, approximately 60% seen once. Source material: sorted CD4+, CD8+, or CD8+CD57+ T cells (not recorded which) from PBMCs. All receptors derive from a human donor in good health.

The genes are TRBV9 and TRBJ1-4, with D perhaps matching TRBD1 (6 bases). Germline V gene data show CDR1 as SGDLS and CDR2 as YYNGEE. This CDR3 region has 16 residues. Trimming took 4 bases from V and 7 from J, leaving 20 bases between them. CDR3 protein: CASSLARGAATEKLFF. The CDR3 region has the DNA TGTGCCAGCAGCTTGGCTCGGGGGGCCGCGACTGAAAAACTGTTTTTT.

DNA for the CDR3: TGCGCCAGCAGTGGGGACAGCCTTAGGTCACCCCTCCACTTT. Translating it yields CASSGDSLRSPLHF. V usage is TRBV10-2 and J usage is TRBJ1-6; 7 bases agree with TRBD1. Germline-derived CDR1 and CDR2 are WSHSY and SAAADI. The CDR3 runs to 14 residues. Losses at the gene ends were 4 bases for V and 10 bases for J; bases not matched to a gene: 7.

The chain combines TRBV10-3 with TRBJ2-6; no definite D call. The V end lost 7 bases, the J end lost 0 bases, and 10 bases lay between the germline ends. CDR1 is ENHRY, CDR2 SYGVKD, per germline. The CDR3 is 15 amino acids. CDR3 residues: CAINLGTSGANVLTF. As DNA, the CDR3 is TGTGCCATCAATTTGGGCACCTCTGGGGCCAACGTCCTGACTTTC.

This clonotype has a single count. The rearrangement joins TRBV10-3 to TRBJ2-7, with TRBD2 matching 9 bases. The CDR3 length is 14 residues. Trimming took 8 bases from V and 6 from J; bases not matched to a gene: 11. CDR1 is ENHRY, CDR2 SYGVKD, per germline. The CDR3 protein is CAIGTSLAGVEQYF. Written as DNA, the CDR3 is TGTGCCATCGGAACATCCTTAGCGGGAGTCGAGCAGTACTTC.

The rearrangement joins TRBV12-3 or TRBV12-4 to TRBJ2-7; 10 bases are a match to TRBD1. The CDR3 length is 13 residues. The junction had 3 bases not matched to a gene; V was cut back by 7 bases and J by 3 bases. CDR3 protein: CASIRTGGYEQYF. The DNA for the CDR3 is TGTGCCAGCATCCGGACAGGGGGCTACGAGCAGTACTTC.

This clonotype came up many times. The V call is TRBV4-1, the J call TRBJ2-1, with 10 nucleotides matching TRBD2. The CDR3 is made up of 16 amino acids. The junction had 10 bases not matched to a gene; V was cut back by 4 bases and J by 7 bases. Looked up from germline, CDR1 is MGHRA and CDR2 is YSYEKL. In nucleotides, the CDR3 is TGCGCCAGCAGCCTTCTGACTAGCGGGCCTTTGAATGAGCAGTTCTTC. Its translation is CASSLLTSGPLNEQFF.

V gene TRBV20-1 combines with J gene TRBJ1-2; no firm D call. The CDR3 length is 13 residues. Germline lookup yields CDR1 DFQATT and CDR2 SNEGSKA (reference sequence). V lost 3 bases to trimming and J lost 8 bases, with 16 bases between them. This chain's CDR3 is CSARDPPSGGYTF. DNA of the CDR3: TGCAGTGCTAGGGATCCTCCCTCGGGAGGCTACACCTTC.

This chain joins TRBV27 and TRBJ1-3; D remains ambiguous. The germline gives CDR1 MNHEY, CDR2 SMNVEV (reference sequence). V was shortened by 6 bases and J by 0 bases, with 6 bases between the two germline ends. CDR3 length equals 13 residues. CDR3 DNA sequence: TGTGCCAGCAGGTACCTCTCTGGAAACACCATATATTTT. Protein sequence: CASRYLSGNTIYF.

The gene calls are TRBV12-3 or TRBV12-4 and TRBJ1-1, with 10 positions matching TRBD1. The CDR3 is 14 residues long. Germline trimming cut 6 bases from V and 9 bases from J; bases unmatched to any gene: 10. The DNA of the CDR3 is TGTGCCAGCAGCTTGGTAGGGACAGGGGATAAAGCTTTCTTT. It codes for CASSLVGTGDKAFF.

The V gene is TRBV10-3, the J gene TRBJ2-5, with D hard to call. Trimming pared 4 bases from V and 7 bases from J, leaving 16 bases between. Germline V gene sequence: CDR1 ENHRY, CDR2 SYGVKD. CDR3 length equals 14 residues. CDR3 nucleotide sequence: TGTGCCATCAGTGGGAAGGGTGAGATTGGGACCCAGTACTTC. It translates to CAISGKGEIGTQYF.

The J gene is TRBJ1-2, the V gene TRBV7-6; D unresolved. The CDR3 contains 14 residues. V shed 1 base and J shed 2 bases, with 8 bases lying between them. The germline CDR1 and CDR2 sequences are SGHVS and FNYEAQ. This CDR3 reads CASSLGSGNYGYTF. The DNA for the CDR3 is TGTGCCAGCAGCTTAGGGTCCGGAAACTATGGCTACACCTTC.

The rearrangement joins TRBV2 to TRBJ1-2, with D possibly being TRBD1 (5 bases). This CDR3 contains 16 residues. Germline V lookup: CDR1 SNHLY, CDR2 FYNNEI. V lost 8 bases and J 0 bases, leaving 19 bases between the germline ends. The CDR3 DNA sequence: TGTGCCAGCTTACTTGGGGGGATTCAAGCTAACTATGGCTACACCTTC. Protein sequence: CASLLGGIQANYGYTF.

The chain joins TRBV6-1 to TRBJ2-3; 9 positions match TRBD2. The CDR3 totals 16 residues. In germline, CDR1 is MNHNS, CDR2 SASEGT. Germline trimming cut 5 bases from V and 1 base from J; bases unmatched to any gene: 7. The DNA of the CDR3 is TGTGCCAGCAGTTATCAGGGACTAGCCGGCACAGATACGCAGTATTTT. It is translated as CASSYQGLAGTDTQYF.

This chain connects TRBV29-1 to TRBJ1-1, with 7 bases fitting TRBD1. CDR1 is SQVTM, CDR2 ANQGSEA, per germline. V lost 6 bases and J lost 1; bases outside the gene matches: 2. The CDR3 runs to 12 residues. This CDR3 is CSVGQQNTEAFF. CDR3 in DNA: TGCAGCGTGGGACAGCAGAACACTGAAGCTTTCTTT.

This clonotype was observed at least ten times. The chain combines TRBV2 with TRBJ2-7; weak D call: TRBD1 (5 bases). Germline CDR1 SNHLY, CDR2 FYNNEI. Trimming cost V 10 bases and J 0 bases, with 13 bases left between them. CDR3 length: 13 amino acids. The CDR3 loop is CATRTQSSYEQYF. CDR3 DNA: TGTGCCACCAGGACACAGAGCTCCTACGAGCAGTACTTC.

This clonotype was picked up a small number of times. The CDR3 carries no conserved terminal phenylalanine or tryptophan, so it likely arises from a read error. The DNA is left out, because the CDR3 cannot be placed on it with certainty; the CDR3 is given as TCRdb lists it. The chain carries TRBV7-2 and TRBJ2-7; the table's D call of TRBD2 was not tested on the DNA. Inclusive of both ends, the CDR3 amounts to 8 amino acids. Germline values: CDR1 SGHTA, CDR2 FQGNSA. CDR3 in amino acids: CASSLVAG.

This clonotype was found many times. Compared with germline, one end of the junction differs, possibly owing to a read error. The chain links TRBV7-7 to TRBJ2-5; D is possibly TRBD1 or TRBD2 (5 bases each). The CDR3 loop spans 15 amino acids. Germline CDR1 SSHAT, CDR2 FNYEAQ (reference sequence). The CDR3 loop is CASSLGTIRGETQYF. CDR3 nucleotides: TGTGCTAGCAGCTTGGGGACGATTAGAGGAGAGACCCAGTACTTC.

V usage is TRBV28 and J usage is TRBJ2-1; tentatively, D is TRBD1 or TRBD2 (5 bases each). The germline CDR1 and CDR2 sequences are MDHEN and SYDVKM. The CDR3 totals 18 residues. The V end lost 5 bases, the J end lost 7 bases, and 27 bases lay between the germline ends. CDR3 DNA sequence: TGTGCCAGCAGTATTTCCCCCCTAGGGGCTAGCTCCGAAAATGAGCAGTTCTTC. Its protein is CASSISPLGASSENEQFF.

This rearrangement joins TRBV7-9 to TRBJ2-6; 7 bases match TRBD1. CDR3 size: 16 residues. V trimming: 11 bases; J trimming: 0 bases; junction bases outside the gene matches: 10. Per germline, CDR1 SEHNR and CDR2 FQNEAQ (reference sequence). CDR3 residues: CARQGTASSGANVLTF. The CDR3 DNA reads as TGTGCCCGCCAGGGGACAGCCAGCTCTGGGGCCAACGTCCTGACTTTC.

This sequence joins TRBV20-1 and TRBJ2-7; TRBD1 matches at 7 bases. Trimming at V came to 1 base and at J to 5 bases, leaving 8 bases not matched to a gene. This CDR3 is 14 amino acids long. Germline CDR1 DFQATT, CDR2 SNEGSKA (reference sequence). DNA of the CDR3: TGCAGTGCTAGAGGACAGGGAAACAGGGACGAGCAGTACTTC. Protein product: CSARGQGNRDEQYF.

The genes are TRBV10-3 and TRBJ2-2; 8 nucleotides agree with TRBD1. The germline V gene has CDR1 ENHRY and CDR2 SYGVKD. The CDR3 is made up of 13 amino acids. V shed 7 bases and J 7 bases; nucleotides not matched to a gene: 5. The CDR3 is CAITQGEGGELFF. The CDR3 nucleotides read TGTGCCATCACACAGGGGGAAGGCGGGGAGCTGTTTTTT.

This chain links TRBV2 with TRBJ1-3; D possibly corresponds to TRBD1 (5 bases). Trimming pared 3 bases from V and 0 bases from J, leaving 12 bases between. The CDR3 spans 16 residues. Germline V CDR1 and CDR2: SNHLY, FYNNEI. The CDR3 reads CASSEQGPSSGNTIYF. CDR3 DNA sequence: TGTGCCAGCAGTGAGCAGGGACCGTCCTCTGGAAACACCATATATTTT.

The chain combines TRBV11-1 with TRBJ1-3, with unresolved D. V was shortened by 5 bases and J by 4 bases, with 18 bases between the two germline ends. The CDR3 is 16 residues long. Germline CDR1 is SGHAT and CDR2 is FQDESV (reference sequence). CDR3 residues: CASSPKNPGSGNTIYF. The CDR3 nucleotides are TGTGCCAGCAGCCCCAAGAATCCGGGGAGCGGAAACACCATATATTTT.

This chain uses TRBV11-2 with TRBJ2-7; TRBD1 aligns across 9 bases. With V trimmed by 1 base and J by 3 bases, 4 bases remained unmatched. The CDR3 contains 15 residues. The germline V gene encodes CDR1 SGHAT and CDR2 FQNNGV. CDR3 nucleotides: TGTGCCAGCAGCTTAGCAGGGACAGGGATCTACGAGCAGTACTTC. Its protein product is CASSLAGTGIYEQYF.

The chain carries TRBV20-1 and TRBJ2-5; D is possibly TRBD1 or TRBD2 (5 bases each). Germline loops: CDR1 DFQATT, CDR2 SNEGSKA (reference sequence). CDR3 length: 15 residues. V shed 0 bases and J shed 5 bases, with 16 bases lying between them. The CDR3 region is CSARDRDRLGETQYF. In DNA form, the CDR3 reads TGCAGTGCTAGAGATCGGGACCGTCTAGGGGAGACCCAGTACTTC.

The gene calls are TRBV6-4 and TRBJ2-7, with D maybe TRBD2 (6 bases). The ends were cut back, 6 bases at V and 3 bases at J, with 21 bases in the middle. The germline gives CDR1 MRHNA, CDR2 SNTAGT. The CDR3 sequence is 16 residues long. CDR3 in DNA: TGTGCCAGCAGACCGGGAGAGACATCCTATGACTACGAGCAGTACTTC. It codes for CASRPGETSYDYEQYF.